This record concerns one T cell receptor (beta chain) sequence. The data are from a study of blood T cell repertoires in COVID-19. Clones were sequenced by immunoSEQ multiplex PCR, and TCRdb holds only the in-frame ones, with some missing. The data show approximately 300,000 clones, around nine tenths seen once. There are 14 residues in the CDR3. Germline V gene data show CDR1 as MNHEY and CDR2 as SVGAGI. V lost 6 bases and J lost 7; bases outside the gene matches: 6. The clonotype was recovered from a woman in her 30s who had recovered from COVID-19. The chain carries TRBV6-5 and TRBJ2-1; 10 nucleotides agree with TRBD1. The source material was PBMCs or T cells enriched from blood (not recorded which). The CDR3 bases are TGTGCCAGCAGGACGGGACAGGGGAGAAATGAGCAGTTCTTC. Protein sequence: CASRTGQGRNEQFF.